These T cell receptor beta chains were read from a single sample in a study of shared clonotypes between healthy human individuals. The method was immunoSEQ multiplex PCR; TCRdb's version includes in-frame clones alone and lacks a portion of them. The table lists some 1 million clones, roughly 80% of them singletons. Sequencing used memory CD4+ T cells sorted from blood. Receptor source: a man between 18 and 35 years old in good health. The CDR3 runs from the conserved cysteine through the conserved F or W. Each record gives: V gene, D gene, clone size, J gene, CDR3 DNA, CDR3 protein. D genes are given only for firm matches. Expanded clones get a size class; other rows say once, few or many, or leave the size out.

v_gene: TRBV27; d_gene: TRBD2; abundance: NA; j_gene: TRBJ2-1; CDR3nt: TGTGCCAGCAGTTCGACTAGCGGGAGATCTGATGAGCAGTTCTTC; CDR3aa: CASSSTSGRSDEQFF
v_gene: TRBV25-1; d_gene: TRBD1; abundance: NA; j_gene: TRBJ2-5; CDR3nt: TGTGCCAGCAGTGAATGGGACAGGGGTTCACAAGAGACCCAGTACTTC; CDR3aa: CASSEWDRGSQETQYF
v_gene: TRBV2; d_gene: NA; abundance: few; j_gene: TRBJ2-7; CDR3nt: TGTGCCAGCAGGCCAGGGACTTCCTACGAGCAGTACTTC; CDR3aa: CASRPGTSYEQYF
v_gene: TRBV28; d_gene: TRBD1; abundance: NA; j_gene: TRBJ2-5; CDR3nt: TGTGCCAGCAGTGTCGGGACAGCTCAAGAGACCCAGTACTTC; CDR3aa: CASSVGTAQETQYF
v_gene: TRBV30; d_gene: NA; abundance: few; j_gene: TRBJ2-7; CDR3nt: TGTGCCTGGAGTGCCGGTGGGGGGCGCCGCAACGAGCAGTACTTC; CDR3aa: CAWSAGGGRRNEQYF
v_gene: TRBV11-2; d_gene: NA; abundance: NA; j_gene: TRBJ1-6; CDR3nt: TGTGCCAGCAGCTTCGGACAGTACGGTGGTTCACCCCTCCACTTT; CDR3aa: CASSFGQYGGSPLHF
v_gene: TRBV27; d_gene: TRBD1; abundance: few; j_gene: TRBJ1-1; CDR3nt: TGTGCCAGCAGTTTAGCGACAGGGGGTTACACTGAAGCTTTCTTT; CDR3aa: CASSLATGGYTEAFF
v_gene: TRBV5-1; d_gene: TRBD1; abundance: NA; j_gene: TRBJ1-5; CDR3nt: TGCGCCAGCAGCCCGAGGGGGTCGGGGACAGGGGGCAATCAGCCCCAGCATTTT; CDR3aa: CASSPRGSGTGGNQPQHF
v_gene: TRBV28; d_gene: TRBD1; abundance: NA; j_gene: TRBJ2-7; CDR3nt: TGTGCCAGCAGTTTTCGGGACAGATCGTTCGAGCAGTACTTC; CDR3aa: CASSFRDRSFEQYF
v_gene: TRBV11-2; d_gene: NA; abundance: NA; j_gene: TRBJ2-2; CDR3nt: TGTGCCAGCAGCTTAGCGTCAGGGAACACCGGGGAGCTGTTTTTT; CDR3aa: CASSLASGNTGELFF
v_gene: TRBV7-2; d_gene: NA; abundance: NA; j_gene: TRBJ2-7; CDR3nt: TGTGCCAGCAGCTTAGCGTCGGGGGGCCTGGACGAGCAGTACTTC; CDR3aa: CASSLASGGLDEQYF
v_gene: TRBV6-5; d_gene: TRBD1; abundance: once; j_gene: TRBJ2-3; CDR3nt: TGTGCCAGCAGACGTGGGACAGGCTTCACAGATACGCAGTATTTT; CDR3aa: CASRRGTGFTDTQYF
v_gene: TRBV5-1; d_gene: TRBD1; abundance: NA; j_gene: TRBJ1-4; CDR3nt: TGCGCCAGCAGCTTGGGGGACAGGCCTAATGAAAAACTGTTTTTT; CDR3aa: CASSLGDRPNEKLFF
v_gene: TRBV6-6; d_gene: NA; abundance: NA; j_gene: TRBJ2-3; CDR3nt: TGTGCCAGCAGTTATATGGGAGGCACAGATACGCAGTATTTT; CDR3aa: CASSYMGGTDTQYF
v_gene: TRBV7-8; d_gene: NA; abundance: NA; j_gene: TRBJ2-3; CDR3nt: TGTGCCAGCAGCTTAGGAGGATTAAGCACAGATACGCAGTATTTT; CDR3aa: CASSLGGLSTDTQYF
v_gene: TRBV7-3; d_gene: NA; abundance: NA; j_gene: TRBJ2-1; CDR3nt: TGTGCCAGCAGCCCAAACACCGGAGGTGAGCAGTTCTTC; CDR3aa: CASSPNTGGEQFF
v_gene: TRBV5-6; d_gene: TRBD1; abundance: NA; j_gene: TRBJ1-1; CDR3nt: TGTGCCAGCAGCATTGTAGGGACAGGGGGCCTGGCTTTCTTT; CDR3aa: CASSIVGTGGLAFF
v_gene: TRBV6-9; d_gene: NA; abundance: NA; j_gene: TRBJ2-4; CDR3nt: TGTGCCAGCAGGGGGACGGCTTCCAAAAACATTCAGTACTTC; CDR3aa: CASRGTASKNIQYF
v_gene: TRBV6-5; d_gene: NA; abundance: few; j_gene: TRBJ1-5; CDR3nt: TGTGCCAGCAGTTACTCGTTCAATCAGCCCCAGCATTTT; CDR3aa: CASSYSFNQPQHF
v_gene: TRBV27; d_gene: NA; abundance: NA; j_gene: TRBJ1-6; CDR3nt: TGTGCCAGCAATCCAGGGGTGTCCTATAATTCACCCCTCCACTTT; CDR3aa: CASNPGVSYNSPLHF
v_gene: TRBV6-6; d_gene: NA; abundance: NA; j_gene: TRBJ2-3; CDR3nt: TGTGCCAGCAGTTACTCGAACCTGCCCCCGTATTTT; CDR3aa: CASSYSNLPPYF
v_gene: TRBV11-1; d_gene: TRBD2; abundance: NA; j_gene: TRBJ2-5; CDR3nt: TGTGCCAGCAGCGCCGATCAAGGGCTTAGCGGGGGCCACCAAGAGACCCAGTACTTC; CDR3aa: CASSADQGLSGGHQETQYF
v_gene: TRBV5-1; d_gene: NA; abundance: NA; j_gene: TRBJ2-3; CDR3nt: TGCGCCAGCACCGTAAGCGGGAGCACAGATACGCAGTATTTT; CDR3aa: CASTVSGSTDTQYF
v_gene: TRBV29-1; d_gene: NA; abundance: NA; j_gene: TRBJ2-5; CDR3nt: TGCAGCGTTGACAGAGGCCAAGAGACCCAGTACTTC; CDR3aa: CSVDRGQETQYF
v_gene: TRBV19; d_gene: NA; abundance: NA; j_gene: TRBJ1-1; CDR3nt: TGTGCCAGTAGTATAGTTGGAGGCTCTGGGGGGCGAACTGAAGCTTTCTTT; CDR3aa: CASSIVGGSGGRTEAFF
v_gene: TRBV6-5; d_gene: NA; abundance: NA; j_gene: TRBJ2-7; CDR3nt: TGTGCCAGCAGGGATCAGACAGACTCCTACGAGCAGTACTTC; CDR3aa: CASRDQTDSYEQYF
v_gene: TRBV19; d_gene: TRBD2; abundance: NA; j_gene: TRBJ2-2; CDR3nt: TGTGCCAGTACCGCCGGGACTAGTGACATTTGGACCGGGGAGCTGTTTTTT; CDR3aa: CASTAGTSDIWTGELFF
v_gene: TRBV9; d_gene: NA; abundance: NA; j_gene: TRBJ2-7; CDR3nt: TGTGCCAGCAGCGTAGGGGTGGAAAGCGAGCAGTACTTC; CDR3aa: CASSVGVESEQYF
v_gene: TRBV12-2; d_gene: NA; abundance: NA; j_gene: TRBJ2-7; CDR3nt: TGTGCAAGTCGCTTAACCGGTCGGCGAGACAGGGAGGCCTACGAGCAGTACTTC; CDR3aa: CASRLTGRRDREAYEQYF
v_gene: TRBV18; d_gene: TRBD2; abundance: NA; j_gene: TRBJ2-1; CDR3nt: TGTGCCAGCTCACCACCGACGGGGGGCTACAATGAGCAGTTCTTC; CDR3aa: CASSPPTGGYNEQFF
v_gene: TRBV5-1; d_gene: NA; abundance: NA; j_gene: TRBJ2-6; CDR3nt: TGCGCCAGCATGCCGAGCTCTGGGGCCAACGTCCTGACTTTC; CDR3aa: CASMPSSGANVLTF
v_gene: TRBV7-9; d_gene: TRBD1; abundance: many; j_gene: TRBJ1-1; CDR3nt: TGTGCCAGCAGCCCGCCCGACAGGGCTGAAGCTTTCTTT; CDR3aa: CASSPPDRAEAFF
v_gene: TRBV6-6; d_gene: NA; abundance: few; j_gene: TRBJ1-2; CDR3nt: TGTGCCAGCAGGAGGGGAGGGACTAACTATGGCTACACCTTC; CDR3aa: CASRRGGTNYGYTF
v_gene: TRBV28; d_gene: NA; abundance: NA; j_gene: TRBJ1-4; CDR3nt: TGTGCCAGCAGTTTATGGGGCTTTGAAGCAACTAATGAAAAACTGTTTTTT; CDR3aa: CASSLWGFEATNEKLFF
v_gene: TRBV19; d_gene: NA; abundance: NA; j_gene: TRBJ2-2; CDR3nt: TGTGCCAGTAGTATTGGGATTAGCGCGAACACCGGGGAGCTGTTTTTT; CDR3aa: CASSIGISANTGELFF
v_gene: TRBV5-1; d_gene: NA; abundance: NA; j_gene: TRBJ2-2; CDR3nt: TGCGCCAGCAGCTCGGAGGGTAGCACCGGGGAGCTGTTTTTT; CDR3aa: CASSSEGSTGELFF
v_gene: TRBV6-5; d_gene: NA; abundance: once; j_gene: TRBJ2-2; CDR3nt: TGTGCCAGCAGAACACAGGGCCCCGGGGAGCTGTTTTTT; CDR3aa: CASRTQGPGELFF
v_gene: TRBV18; d_gene: NA; abundance: NA; j_gene: TRBJ2-3; CDR3nt: TGTGCCAGCTCACCGGAGGGGTTGCCAGATACGCAGTATTTT; CDR3aa: CASSPEGLPDTQYF
v_gene: TRBV19; d_gene: NA; abundance: NA; j_gene: TRBJ2-2; CDR3nt: TGTGCCAGTAGTATATACGTGAGGGGCGGGGAGCTGTTTTTT; CDR3aa: CASSIYVRGGELFF
v_gene: TRBV5-3; d_gene: NA; abundance: NA; j_gene: TRBJ2-3; CDR3nt: TGTGCCAGAAGCTGGCTTCCGGGGAGGCGCACAGATACGCAGTATTTT; CDR3aa: CARSWLPGRRTDTQYF
v_gene: TRBV5-8; d_gene: NA; abundance: NA; j_gene: TRBJ1-2; CDR3nt: TGTGCCAGCAGCTTGGGGGGGGGCAACAGCCCTAACTATGGCTACACCTTC; CDR3aa: CASSLGGGNSPNYGYTF
v_gene: TRBV19; d_gene: TRBD1; abundance: NA; j_gene: TRBJ2-2; CDR3nt: TGTGCCAGCCGGGACAGTTCTGAGTCCGGGGAGCTGTTTTTT; CDR3aa: CASRDSSESGELFF
v_gene: TRBV7-9; d_gene: TRBD1; abundance: NA; j_gene: TRBJ2-3; CDR3nt: TGTGCCAGCAGCTCCTCCGGGACAGGGGGCTACACAGATACGCAGTATTTT; CDR3aa: CASSSSGTGGYTDTQYF
v_gene: TRBV6-6; d_gene: TRBD1; abundance: few; j_gene: TRBJ2-2; CDR3nt: TGTGCCAGCAGACTGGGACAGGGGGCCACCGGGGAGCTGTTTTTT; CDR3aa: CASRLGQGATGELFF
v_gene: TRBV5-1; d_gene: TRBD2; abundance: NA; j_gene: TRBJ2-5; CDR3nt: TGCGCCAGCAGCTTGTATACTAGCGGGCAGACCCAGTACTTC; CDR3aa: CASSLYTSGQTQYF
v_gene: TRBV6-5; d_gene: NA; abundance: NA; j_gene: TRBJ2-2; CDR3nt: TGTGCCAGCAGGAAGCACACCGGGGAGCTGTTTTTT; CDR3aa: CASRKHTGELFF
v_gene: TRBV5-4; d_gene: TRBD1; abundance: NA; j_gene: TRBJ2-1; CDR3nt: TGTGCCAGCAGCGACAGGGGTCCCATCCACAATGAGCAGTTCTTC; CDR3aa: CASSDRGPIHNEQFF
v_gene: TRBV15; d_gene: NA; abundance: NA; j_gene: TRBJ2-7; CDR3nt: TGTGCCACCAGTCTCCGGGGGGCGCGAGGCGAGCAGTACTTC; CDR3aa: CATSLRGARGEQYF
v_gene: TRBV6-1; d_gene: NA; abundance: few; j_gene: TRBJ1-6; CDR3nt: TGTGCCAGCAGTGATCGGGACTTAAATTCACCCCTCCACTTT; CDR3aa: CASSDRDLNSPLHF
v_gene: TRBV6-6; d_gene: TRBD2; abundance: NA; j_gene: TRBJ2-1; CDR3nt: TGTGCCAGCAGTCCGACTAGCAGGAATGAGCAGTTCTTC; CDR3aa: CASSPTSRNEQFF
v_gene: TRBV18; d_gene: TRBD2; abundance: NA; j_gene: TRBJ2-1; CDR3nt: TGTGCCAGCTCACCACTGGGCGTCGGGGGGAACAATGAGCAGTTCTTC; CDR3aa: CASSPLGVGGNNEQFF
v_gene: TRBV5-1; d_gene: TRBD2; abundance: NA; j_gene: TRBJ2-7; CDR3nt: TGCGCCAGCAGCTCACGACAGGGTGGGACTAGCGGGAGGTCCGGAGGCTACGAGCAGTACTTC; CDR3aa: CASSSRQGGTSGRSGGYEQYF
v_gene: TRBV27; d_gene: TRBD2; abundance: once; j_gene: TRBJ2-1; CDR3nt: TGTGCCAGCAGTAAGCCGGGACTAGACTACAATGAGCAGTTCTTC; CDR3aa: CASSKPGLDYNEQFF
v_gene: TRBV2; d_gene: NA; abundance: few; j_gene: TRBJ2-1; CDR3nt: TGTGCCAGCAGGGGTTCCTACAATGAGCAGTTCTTC; CDR3aa: CASRGSYNEQFF
v_gene: TRBV7-3; d_gene: TRBD1; abundance: NA; j_gene: TRBJ1-4; CDR3nt: TGTGCCAGCAGCTCCGGATATACAATGGACAGGGCGAATGAAAAACTGTTTTTT; CDR3aa: CASSSGYTMDRANEKLFF
v_gene: TRBV28; d_gene: NA; abundance: few; j_gene: TRBJ2-3; CDR3nt: TGTGCCAGCAGTTCGTACCGCACAGATACGCAGTATTTT; CDR3aa: CASSSYRTDTQYF
v_gene: TRBV19; d_gene: NA; abundance: few; j_gene: TRBJ1-6; CDR3nt: TGTGCCAGTAACTCCGACAGTATGGTTTCACCCCTCCACTTT; CDR3aa: CASNSDSMVSPLHF